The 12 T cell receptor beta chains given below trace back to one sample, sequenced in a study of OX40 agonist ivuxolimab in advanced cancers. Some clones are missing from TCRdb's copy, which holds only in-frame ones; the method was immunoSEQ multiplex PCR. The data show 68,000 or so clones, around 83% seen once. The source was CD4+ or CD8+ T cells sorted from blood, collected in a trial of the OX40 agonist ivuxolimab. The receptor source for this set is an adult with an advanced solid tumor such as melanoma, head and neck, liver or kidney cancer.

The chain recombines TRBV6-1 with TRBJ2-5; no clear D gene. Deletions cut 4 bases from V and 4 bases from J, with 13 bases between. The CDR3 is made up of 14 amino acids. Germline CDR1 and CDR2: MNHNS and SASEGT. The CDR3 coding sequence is TGTGCCAGCAGTGTGCTAACAGCACGAGAGACCCAGTACTTC. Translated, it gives CASSVLTARETQYF.

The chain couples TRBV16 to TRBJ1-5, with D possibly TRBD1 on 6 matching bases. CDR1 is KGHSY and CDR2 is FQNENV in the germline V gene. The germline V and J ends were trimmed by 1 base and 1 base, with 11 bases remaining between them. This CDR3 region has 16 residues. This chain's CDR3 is CASSQYPGASNQPQHF. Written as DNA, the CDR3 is TGTGCCAGCAGCCAATATCCGGGGGCGAGCAATCAGCCCCAGCATTTT.

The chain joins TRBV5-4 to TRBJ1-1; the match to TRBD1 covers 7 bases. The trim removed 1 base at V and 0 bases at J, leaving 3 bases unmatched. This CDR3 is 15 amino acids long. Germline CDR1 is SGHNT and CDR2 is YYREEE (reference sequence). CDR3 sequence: CASSLPGQMNTEAFF. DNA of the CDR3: TGTGCCAGCAGCTTGCCGGGACAGATGAACACTGAAGCTTTCTTT.

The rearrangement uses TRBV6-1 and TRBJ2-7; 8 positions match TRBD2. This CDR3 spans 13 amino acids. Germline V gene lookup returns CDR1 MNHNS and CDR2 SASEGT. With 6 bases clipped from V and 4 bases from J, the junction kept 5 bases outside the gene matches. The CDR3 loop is CASSVRGAYEQYF. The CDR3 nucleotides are TGTGCCAGCAGCGTGCGGGGGGCGTACGAGCAGTACTTC.

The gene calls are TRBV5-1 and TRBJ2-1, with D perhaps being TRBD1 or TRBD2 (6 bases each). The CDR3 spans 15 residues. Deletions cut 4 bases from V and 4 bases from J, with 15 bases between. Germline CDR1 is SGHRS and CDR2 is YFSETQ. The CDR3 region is CASSPRGDKYNEQFF. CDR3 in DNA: TGCGCCAGCAGCCCAAGGGGGGACAAATACAATGAGCAGTTCTTC.

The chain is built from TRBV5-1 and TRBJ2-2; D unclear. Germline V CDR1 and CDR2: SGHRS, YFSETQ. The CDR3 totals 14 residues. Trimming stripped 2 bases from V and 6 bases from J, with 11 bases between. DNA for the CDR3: TGCGCCAGCAGCTTCACGACTGCAGCCGGGGAGCTGTTTTTT. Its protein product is CASSFTTAAGELFF.

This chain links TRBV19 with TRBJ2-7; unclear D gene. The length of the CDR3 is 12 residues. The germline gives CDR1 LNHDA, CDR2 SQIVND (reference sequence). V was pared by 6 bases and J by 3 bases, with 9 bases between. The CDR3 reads CASSINGYEQYF. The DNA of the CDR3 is TGTGCCAGTAGCATCAACGGCTACGAGCAGTACTTC.

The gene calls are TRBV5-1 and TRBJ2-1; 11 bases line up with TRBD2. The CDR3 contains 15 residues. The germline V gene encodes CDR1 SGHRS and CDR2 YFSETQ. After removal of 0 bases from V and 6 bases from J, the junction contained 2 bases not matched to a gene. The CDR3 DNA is TGCGCCAGCAGCTTGGCGACTAGCGGGGTCAATGAGCAGTTCTTC. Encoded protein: CASSLATSGVNEQFF. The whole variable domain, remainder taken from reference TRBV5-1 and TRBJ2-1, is KAGVTQTPRYLIKTRGQQVTLSCSPISGHRSVSWYQQTPGQGLQFLFEYFSETQRNKGNFPGRFSGRQFSNSRSEMNVSTLELGDSALYLCASSLATSGVNEQFFGPGTRLTVL.

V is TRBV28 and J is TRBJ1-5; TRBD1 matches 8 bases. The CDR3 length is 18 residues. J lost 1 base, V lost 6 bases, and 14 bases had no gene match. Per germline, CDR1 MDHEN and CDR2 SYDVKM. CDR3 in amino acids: CASRFGGRWTGSNQPQHF. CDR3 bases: TGTGCCAGCAGATTTGGGGGAAGATGGACAGGGAGCAATCAGCCCCAGCATTTT.

This CDR3 is CASSQAQEFDPLHF. The CDR3 DNA follows: TGTGCCAGCAGCCAAGCACAGGAATTTGACCCCCTCCACTTT. V gene TRBV14 combines with J gene TRBJ1-6; weak D call: TRBD1 (5 bases). With 1 base removed from V and 13 bases from J, the gap between germline ends came to 14 bases. Germline CDR1 and CDR2: SGHDN and FVKESK. The CDR3 contains 14 residues.

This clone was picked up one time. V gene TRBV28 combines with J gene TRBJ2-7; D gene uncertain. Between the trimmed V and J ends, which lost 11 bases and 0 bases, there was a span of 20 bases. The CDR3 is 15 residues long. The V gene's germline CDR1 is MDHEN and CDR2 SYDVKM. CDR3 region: CASRPPDSSSYEQYF. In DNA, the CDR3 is TGTGCCTCCCGACCGCCGGATTCGAGCTCCTACGAGCAGTACTTC.

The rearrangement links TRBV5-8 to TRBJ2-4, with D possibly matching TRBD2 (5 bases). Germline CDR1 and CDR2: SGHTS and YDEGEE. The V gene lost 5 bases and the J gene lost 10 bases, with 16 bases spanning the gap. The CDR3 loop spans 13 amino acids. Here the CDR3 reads CASSLPGTRIQYF. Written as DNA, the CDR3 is TGTGCCAGCAGTCTACCGGGAACGCGGATTCAGTACTTC.